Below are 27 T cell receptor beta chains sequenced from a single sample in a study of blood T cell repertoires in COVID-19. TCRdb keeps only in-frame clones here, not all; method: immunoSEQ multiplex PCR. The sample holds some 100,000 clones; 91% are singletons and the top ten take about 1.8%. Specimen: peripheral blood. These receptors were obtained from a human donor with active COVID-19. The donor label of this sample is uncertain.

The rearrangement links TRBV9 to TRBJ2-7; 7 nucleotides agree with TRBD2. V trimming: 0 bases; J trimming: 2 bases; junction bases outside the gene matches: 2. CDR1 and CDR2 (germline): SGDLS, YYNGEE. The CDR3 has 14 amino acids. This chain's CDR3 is CASSVEAGPYEQYF. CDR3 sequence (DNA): TGTGCCAGCAGCGTAGAAGCGGGGCCCTACGAGCAGTACTTC. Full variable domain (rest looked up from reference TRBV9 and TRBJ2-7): DSGVTQTPKHLITATGQRVTLRCSPRSGDLSVYWYQQSLDQGLQFLIQYYNGEERAKGNILERFSAQQFPDLHSELNLSSLELGDSALYFCASSVEAGPYEQYFGPGTRLTVT.

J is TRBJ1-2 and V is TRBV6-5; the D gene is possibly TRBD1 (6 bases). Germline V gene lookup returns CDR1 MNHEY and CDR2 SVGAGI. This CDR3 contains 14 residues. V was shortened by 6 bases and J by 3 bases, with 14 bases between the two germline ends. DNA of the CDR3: TGTGCCAGCAGCCCGACAGGACCCGACTATGGCTACACCTTC. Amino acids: CASSPTGPDYGYTF.

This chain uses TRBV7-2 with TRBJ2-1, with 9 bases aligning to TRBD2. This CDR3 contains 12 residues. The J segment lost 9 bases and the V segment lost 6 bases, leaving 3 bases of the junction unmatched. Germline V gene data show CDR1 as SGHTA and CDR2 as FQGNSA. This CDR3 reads CASRAGGSEQFF. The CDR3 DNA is TGTGCCAGCAGAGCGGGGGGTAGTGAGCAGTTCTTC.

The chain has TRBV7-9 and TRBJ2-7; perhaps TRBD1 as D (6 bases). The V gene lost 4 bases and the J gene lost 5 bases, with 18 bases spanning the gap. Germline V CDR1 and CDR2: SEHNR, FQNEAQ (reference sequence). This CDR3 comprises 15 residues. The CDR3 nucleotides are TGTGCCAGCAGCTCTCTGCCGCCCCAGGGGCACGAGCAGTACTTC. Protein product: CASSSLPPQGHEQYF. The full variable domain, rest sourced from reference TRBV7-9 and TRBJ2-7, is DTGVSQNPRHKITKRGQNVTFRCDPISEHNRLYWYRQTLGQGPEFLTYFQNEAQLEKSRLLSDRFSAERPKGSFSTLEIQRTEQGDSAMYLCASSSLPPQGHEQYFGPGTRLTVT.

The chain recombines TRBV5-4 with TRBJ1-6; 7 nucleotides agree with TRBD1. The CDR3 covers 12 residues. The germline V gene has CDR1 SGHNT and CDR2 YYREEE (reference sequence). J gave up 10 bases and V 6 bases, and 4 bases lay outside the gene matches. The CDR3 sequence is CASNTGDSPLHF. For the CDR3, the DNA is TGTGCCAGCAACACAGGGGACTCACCCCTCCACTTT.

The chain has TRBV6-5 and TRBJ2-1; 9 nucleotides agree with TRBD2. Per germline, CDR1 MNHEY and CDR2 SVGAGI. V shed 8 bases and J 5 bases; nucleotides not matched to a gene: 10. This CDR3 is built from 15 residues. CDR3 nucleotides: TGTGCCAGCGGACCTAGCGGGGCGCGAAACAATGAGCAGTTCTTC. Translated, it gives CASGPSGARNNEQFF.

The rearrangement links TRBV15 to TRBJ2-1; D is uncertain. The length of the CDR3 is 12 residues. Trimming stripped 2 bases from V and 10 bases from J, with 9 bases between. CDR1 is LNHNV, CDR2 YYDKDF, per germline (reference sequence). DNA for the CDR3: TGTGCCACCAGCAGATCCTTGGCCGAGCAGTTCTTC. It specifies CATSRSLAEQFF.

DNA for the CDR3: TGCGCCAGCAGCTTGGCCGACAGGGGGACCGGGGAGCTGTTTTTT. Amino acid sequence: CASSLADRGTGELFF. This sequence joins TRBV5-1 and TRBJ2-2; the match to TRBD1 covers 9 bases. This CDR3 is 15 amino acids long. V shed 0 bases and J 5 bases; nucleotides not matched to a gene: 2. Germline V gene data show CDR1 as SGHRS and CDR2 as YFSETQ.

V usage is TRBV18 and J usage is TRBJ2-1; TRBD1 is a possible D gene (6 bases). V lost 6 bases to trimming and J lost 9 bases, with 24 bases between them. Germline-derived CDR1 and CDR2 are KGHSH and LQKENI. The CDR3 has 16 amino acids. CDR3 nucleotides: TGTGCCAGCTCGTCATTGCAGGGGATCGTACAGGTTGAGCAGTTCTTC. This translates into CASSSLQGIVQVEQFF.

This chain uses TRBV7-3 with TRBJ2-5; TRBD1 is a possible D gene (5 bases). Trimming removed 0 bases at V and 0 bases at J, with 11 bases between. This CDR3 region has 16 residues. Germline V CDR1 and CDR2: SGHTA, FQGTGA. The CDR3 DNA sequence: TGTGCCAGCAGCTTAACAGGGCGCAGGGACCAAGAGACCCAGTACTTC. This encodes CASSLTGRRDQETQYF.

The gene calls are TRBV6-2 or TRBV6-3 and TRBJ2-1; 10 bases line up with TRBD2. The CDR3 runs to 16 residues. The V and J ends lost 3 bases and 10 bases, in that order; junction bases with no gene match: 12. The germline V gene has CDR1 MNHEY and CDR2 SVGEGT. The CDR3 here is CASSYPTSGGAREQFF. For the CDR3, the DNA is TGTGCCAGCAGTTATCCCACCAGCGGGGGGGCCAGAGAGCAGTTCTTC.

Written as DNA, the CDR3 is TGTGCCAGCAGCTTAGCGCTAGCGGGTAGCACAGATACGCAGTATTTT. Amino acids: CASSLALAGSTDTQYF. This rearrangement joins TRBV7-6 to TRBJ2-3, with 8 nucleotides matching TRBD2. This CDR3 contains 16 residues. The germline gives CDR1 SGHVS, CDR2 FNYEAQ. The J segment lost 0 bases and the V segment lost 0 bases, leaving 2 bases of the junction unmatched.

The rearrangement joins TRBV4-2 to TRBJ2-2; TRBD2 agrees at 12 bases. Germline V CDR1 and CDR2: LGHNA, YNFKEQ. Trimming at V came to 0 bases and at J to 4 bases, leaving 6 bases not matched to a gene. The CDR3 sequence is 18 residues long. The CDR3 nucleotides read TGTGCCAGCAGCCAAGATGGGGCTAGCGGGGGGGCCACCGGGGAGCTGTTTTTT. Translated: CASSQDGASGGATGELFF.

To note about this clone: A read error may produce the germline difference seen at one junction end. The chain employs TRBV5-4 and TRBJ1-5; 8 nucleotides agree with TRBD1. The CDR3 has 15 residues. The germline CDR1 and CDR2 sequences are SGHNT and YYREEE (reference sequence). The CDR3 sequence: CASTLDRDGNQPQHF. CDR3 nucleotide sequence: TGTGCCAGCACCTTGGACAGGGATGGCAATCAGCCCCAGCATTTT.

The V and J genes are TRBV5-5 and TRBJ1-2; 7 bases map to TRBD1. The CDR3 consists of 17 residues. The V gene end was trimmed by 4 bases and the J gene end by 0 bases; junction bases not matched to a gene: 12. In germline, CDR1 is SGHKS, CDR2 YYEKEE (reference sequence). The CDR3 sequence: CASSPWRDSKANYGYTF. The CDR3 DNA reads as TGTGCCAGCAGCCCATGGCGGGACAGTAAAGCTAACTATGGCTACACCTTC.

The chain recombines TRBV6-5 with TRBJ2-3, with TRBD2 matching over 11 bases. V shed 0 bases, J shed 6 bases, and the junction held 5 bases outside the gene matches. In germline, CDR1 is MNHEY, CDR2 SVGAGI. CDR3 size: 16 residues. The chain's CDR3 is CASSYSSSGGRDTQYF. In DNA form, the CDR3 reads TGTGCCAGCAGTTACTCTTCTAGCGGGGGGAGGGATACGCAGTATTTT.

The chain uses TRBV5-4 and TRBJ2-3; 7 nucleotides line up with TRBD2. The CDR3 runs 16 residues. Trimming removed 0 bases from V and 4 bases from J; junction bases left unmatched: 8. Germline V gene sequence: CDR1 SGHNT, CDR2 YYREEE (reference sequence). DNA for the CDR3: TGTGCCAGCAGCTTGGCCGAGCGGGGAGGGGCAGATACGCAGTATTTT. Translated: CASSLAERGGADTQYF.

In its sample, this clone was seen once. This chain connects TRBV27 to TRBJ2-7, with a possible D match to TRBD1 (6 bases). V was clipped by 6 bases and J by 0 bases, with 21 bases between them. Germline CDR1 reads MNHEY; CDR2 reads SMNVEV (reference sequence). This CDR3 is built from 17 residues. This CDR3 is CASRLTYTGKGSYEQYF. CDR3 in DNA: TGTGCCAGCAGACTTACATATACAGGGAAAGGCTCCTACGAGCAGTACTTC.

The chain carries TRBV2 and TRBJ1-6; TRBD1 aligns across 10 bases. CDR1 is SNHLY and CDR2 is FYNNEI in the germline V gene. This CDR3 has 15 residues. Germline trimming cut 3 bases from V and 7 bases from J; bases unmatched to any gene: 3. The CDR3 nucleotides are TGTGCCAGCAGTGAGGACAGGGGGAAAAATTCACCCCTCCACTTT. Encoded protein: CASSEDRGKNSPLHF.

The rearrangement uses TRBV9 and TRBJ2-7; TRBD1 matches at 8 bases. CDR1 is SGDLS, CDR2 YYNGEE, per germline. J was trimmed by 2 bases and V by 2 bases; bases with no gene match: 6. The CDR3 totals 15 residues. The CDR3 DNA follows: TGTGCCAGCAGCGTTAGTTTACAGGGGGCCTACGAGCAGTACTTC. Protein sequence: CASSVSLQGAYEQYF.

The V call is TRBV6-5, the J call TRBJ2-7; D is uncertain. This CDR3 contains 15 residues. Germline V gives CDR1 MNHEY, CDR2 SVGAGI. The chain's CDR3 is CAVPGPHNPLYEQYF. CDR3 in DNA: TGTGCGGTCCCAGGCCCACACAACCCCCTTTACGAGCAGTACTTC.

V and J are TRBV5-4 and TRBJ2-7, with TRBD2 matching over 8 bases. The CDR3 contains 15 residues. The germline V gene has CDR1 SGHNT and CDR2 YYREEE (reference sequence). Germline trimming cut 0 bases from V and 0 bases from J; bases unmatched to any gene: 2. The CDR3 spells CASSLAGTSSYEQYF. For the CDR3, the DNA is TGTGCCAGCAGCTTGGCCGGGACTAGCTCCTACGAGCAGTACTTC.

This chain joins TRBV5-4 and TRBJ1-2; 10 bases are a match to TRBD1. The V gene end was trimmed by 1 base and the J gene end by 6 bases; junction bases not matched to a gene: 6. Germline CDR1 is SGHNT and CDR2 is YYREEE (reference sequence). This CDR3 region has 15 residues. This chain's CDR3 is CASSLFDRGPNGYTF. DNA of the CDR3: TGTGCCAGCAGCTTGTTTGACAGGGGGCCCAATGGCTACACCTTC.

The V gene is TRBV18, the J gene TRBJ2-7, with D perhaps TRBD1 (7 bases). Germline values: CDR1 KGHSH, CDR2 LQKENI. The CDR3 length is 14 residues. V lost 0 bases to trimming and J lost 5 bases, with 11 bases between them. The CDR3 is CASSPPTGEDEQYF. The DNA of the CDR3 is TGTGCCAGCTCACCACCCACAGGGGAGGACGAGCAGTACTTC. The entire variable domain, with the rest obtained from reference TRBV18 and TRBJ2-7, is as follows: NAGVMQNPRHLVRRRGQEARLRCSPMKGHSHVYWYRQLPEEGLKFMVYLQKENIIDESGMPKERFSAEFPKEGPSILRIQQVVRGDSAAYFCASSPPTGEDEQYFGPGTRLTVT.

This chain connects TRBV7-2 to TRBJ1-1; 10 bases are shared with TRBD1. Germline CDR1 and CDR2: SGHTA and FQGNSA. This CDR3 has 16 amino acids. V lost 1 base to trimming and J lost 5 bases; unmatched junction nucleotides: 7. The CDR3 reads CASSLVGGQGLTEAFF. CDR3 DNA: TGTGCCAGCAGCTTAGTAGGGGGACAGGGGCTAACTGAAGCTTTCTTT.

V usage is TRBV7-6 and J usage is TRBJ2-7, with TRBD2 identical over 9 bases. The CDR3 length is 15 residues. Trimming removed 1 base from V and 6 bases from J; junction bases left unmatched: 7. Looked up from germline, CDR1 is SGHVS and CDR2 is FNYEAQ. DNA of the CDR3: TGTGCCAGCAGCTTAGAGGTAGCGGGGGCCGCCGAGCAGTACTTC. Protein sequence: CASSLEVAGAAEQYF.

The CDR3 loop reads CASSYSPSGDPYEQYF. The CDR3 nucleotides read TGTGCCAGCAGTTACTCCCCGTCCGGGGATCCATACGAGCAGTACTTC. The chain joins TRBV6-6 to TRBJ2-7, with D possibly matching TRBD2 (5 bases). Trimming took off 0 bases at V and 4 bases at J, with 16 bases between the two ends. The CDR3 length is 16 residues. Germline V gene lookup returns CDR1 MNHNY and CDR2 SVGAGI (reference sequence).